The clone carrying this T cell receptor (beta chain) was counted at least ten times. The record originates from a study of identical twins. V was clipped by 2 bases and J by 1 base, with 11 bases between them. Germline V gives CDR1 SQVTM, CDR2 ANQGSEA. The CDR3 covers 14 residues. TCRdb processed the 5' RACE reads anew with MiXCR; each CDR3 protein has one entry. The data contain approximately 410,000 distinct CDR3 sequences, about 18% of them singletons. The sequenced sample was naive T cells sorted from blood. The chain is built from TRBV29-1 and TRBJ1-1; D perhaps matches TRBD1 (6 bases). The clonotype comes from a middle-aged man in good health. Here the CDR3 DNA reads TGCAGCGTTGAACTAGGGACAACGAACACTGAAGCTTTCTTT. Translating it yields CSVELGTTNTEAFF. Based on the CDR3 plus reference TRBV29-1 and TRBJ1-1, the full variable domain is SAVISQKPSRDICQRGTSLTIQCQVDSQVTMMFWYRQQPGQSLTLIATANQGSEATYESGFVIDKFPISRPNLTFSTLTVSNMSPEDSSIYLCSVELGTTNTEAFFGQGTRLTVV.